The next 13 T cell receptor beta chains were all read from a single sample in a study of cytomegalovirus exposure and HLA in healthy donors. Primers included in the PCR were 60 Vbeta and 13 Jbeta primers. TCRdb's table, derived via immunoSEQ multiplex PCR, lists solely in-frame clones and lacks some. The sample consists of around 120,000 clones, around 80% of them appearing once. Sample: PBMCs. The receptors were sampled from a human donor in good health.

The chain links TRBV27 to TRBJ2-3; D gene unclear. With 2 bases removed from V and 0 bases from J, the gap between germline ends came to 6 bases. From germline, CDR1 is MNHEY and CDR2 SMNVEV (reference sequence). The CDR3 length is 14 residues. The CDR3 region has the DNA TGTGCCAGCAGTTTAGGGCAGAGCACAGATACGCAGTATTTT. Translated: CASSLGQSTDTQYF.

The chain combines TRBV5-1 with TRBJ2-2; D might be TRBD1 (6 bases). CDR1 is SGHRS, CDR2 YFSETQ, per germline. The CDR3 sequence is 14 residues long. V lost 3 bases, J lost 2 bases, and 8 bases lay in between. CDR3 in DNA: TGCGCCAGCAGCTACAGGGAAAACACCGGGGAGCTGTTTTTT. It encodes CASSYRENTGELFF.

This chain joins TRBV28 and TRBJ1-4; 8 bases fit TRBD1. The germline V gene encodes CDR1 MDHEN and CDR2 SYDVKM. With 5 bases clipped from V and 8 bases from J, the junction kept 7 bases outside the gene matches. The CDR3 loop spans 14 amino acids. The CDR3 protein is CASSPTGGREKLFF. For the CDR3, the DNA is TGTGCCAGCAGTCCCACAGGGGGACGAGAAAAACTGTTTTTT.

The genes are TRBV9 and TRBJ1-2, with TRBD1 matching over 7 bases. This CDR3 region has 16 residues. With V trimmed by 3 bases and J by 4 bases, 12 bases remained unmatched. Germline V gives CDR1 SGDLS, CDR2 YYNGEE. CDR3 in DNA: TGTGCCAGCAGCGGAGATTCCCGGGGACAGTTCTATGGCTACACCTTC. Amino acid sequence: CASSGDSRGQFYGYTF.

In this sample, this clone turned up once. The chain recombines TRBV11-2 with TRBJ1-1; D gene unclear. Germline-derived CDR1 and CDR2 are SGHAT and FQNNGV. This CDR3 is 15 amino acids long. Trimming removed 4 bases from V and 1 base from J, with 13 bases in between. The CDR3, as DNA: TGTGCCAGCAGCTCTCAACGACTTCCGAACACTGAAGCTTTCTTT. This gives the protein CASSSQRLPNTEAFF.

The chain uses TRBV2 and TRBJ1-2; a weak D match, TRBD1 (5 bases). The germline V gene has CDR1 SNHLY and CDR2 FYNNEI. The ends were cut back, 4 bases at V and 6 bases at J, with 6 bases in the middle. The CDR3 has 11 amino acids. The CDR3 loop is CASSGGDGYTF. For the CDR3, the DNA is TGTGCCAGCAGTGGGGGGGATGGCTACACCTTC.

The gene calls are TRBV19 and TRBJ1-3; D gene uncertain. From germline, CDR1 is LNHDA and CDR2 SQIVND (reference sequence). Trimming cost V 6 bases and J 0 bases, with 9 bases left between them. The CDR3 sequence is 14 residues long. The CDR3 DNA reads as TGTGCCAGTAGCAGACCGGGCTCTGGAAACACCATATATTTT. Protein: CASSRPGSGNTIYF.

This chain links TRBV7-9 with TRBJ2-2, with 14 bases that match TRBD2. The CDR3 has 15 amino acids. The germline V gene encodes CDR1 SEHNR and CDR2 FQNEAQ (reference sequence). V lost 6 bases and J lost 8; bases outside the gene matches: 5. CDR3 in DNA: TGTGCCAGCAGGACTAGCGGGGGGGCTCGTGGGGAGCTGTTTTTT. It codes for CASRTSGGARGELFF.

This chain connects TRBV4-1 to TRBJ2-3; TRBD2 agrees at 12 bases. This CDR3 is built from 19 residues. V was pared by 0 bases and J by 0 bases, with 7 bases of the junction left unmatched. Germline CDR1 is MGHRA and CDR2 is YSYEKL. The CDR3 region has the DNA TGCGCCAGCAGCCAAGAATCGCTAGCGGGGGGGCCGAGCACAGATACGCAGTATTTT. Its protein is CASSQESLAGGPSTDTQYF.

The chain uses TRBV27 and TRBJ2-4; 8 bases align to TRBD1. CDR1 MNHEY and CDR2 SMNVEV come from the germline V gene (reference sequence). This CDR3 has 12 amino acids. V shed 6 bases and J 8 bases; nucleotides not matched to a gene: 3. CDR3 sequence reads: CASRTGADIQYF. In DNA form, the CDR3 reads TGTGCCAGCAGGACAGGGGCGGACATTCAGTACTTC.

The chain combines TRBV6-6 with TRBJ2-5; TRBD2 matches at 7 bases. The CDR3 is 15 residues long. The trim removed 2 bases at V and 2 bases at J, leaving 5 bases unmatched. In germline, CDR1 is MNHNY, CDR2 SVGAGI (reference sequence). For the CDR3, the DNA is TGTGCCAGCAGTTACCTCAAGCGGGATCAAGAGACCCAGTACTTC. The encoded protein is CASSYLKRDQETQYF.

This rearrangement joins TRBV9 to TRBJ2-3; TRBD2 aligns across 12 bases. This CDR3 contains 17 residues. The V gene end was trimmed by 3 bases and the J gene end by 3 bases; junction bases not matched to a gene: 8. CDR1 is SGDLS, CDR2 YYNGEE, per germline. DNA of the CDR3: TGTGCCAGCAGCGCGTGGACTAGCGGGGCTATTACAGATACGCAGTATTTT. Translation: CASSAWTSGAITDTQYF.

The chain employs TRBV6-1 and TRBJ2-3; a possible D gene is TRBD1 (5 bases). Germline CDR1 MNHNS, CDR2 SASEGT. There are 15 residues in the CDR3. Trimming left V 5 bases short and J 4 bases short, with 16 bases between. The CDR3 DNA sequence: TGTGCCAGCAGTCCCCGGACATTTGGTCCAGATACGCAGTATTTT. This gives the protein CASSPRTFGPDTQYF.